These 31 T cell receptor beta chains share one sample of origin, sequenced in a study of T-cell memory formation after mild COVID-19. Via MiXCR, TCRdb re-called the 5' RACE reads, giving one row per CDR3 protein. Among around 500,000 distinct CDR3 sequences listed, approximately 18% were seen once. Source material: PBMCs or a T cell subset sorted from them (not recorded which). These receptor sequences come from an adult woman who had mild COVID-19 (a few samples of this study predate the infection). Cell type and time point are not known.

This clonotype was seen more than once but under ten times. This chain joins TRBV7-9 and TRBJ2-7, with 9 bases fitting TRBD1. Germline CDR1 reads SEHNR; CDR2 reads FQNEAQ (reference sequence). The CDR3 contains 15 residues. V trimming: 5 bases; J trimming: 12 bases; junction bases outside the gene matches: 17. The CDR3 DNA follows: TGTGCCAGCAGCCAGACCGGGACAGGGATAAAGCGGTGGTACTTC. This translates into CASSQTGTGIKRWYF.

Here the CDR3 reads CASSPRKGLAGDETQYF. The CDR3 coding sequence is TGTGCCAGCAGCCCGCGCAAGGGACTAGCGGGGGACGAGACCCAGTACTTC. V and J are TRBV7-9 and TRBJ2-5; 14 nucleotides line up with TRBD2. The V segment lost 5 bases and the J segment 5 bases; nucleotides outside the gene matches: 10. In germline, CDR1 is SEHNR, CDR2 FQNEAQ (reference sequence). CDR3 length: 17 residues.

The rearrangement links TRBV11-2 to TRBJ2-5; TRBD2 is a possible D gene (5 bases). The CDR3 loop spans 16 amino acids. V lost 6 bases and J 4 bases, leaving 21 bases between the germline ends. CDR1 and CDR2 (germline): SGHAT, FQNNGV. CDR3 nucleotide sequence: TGTGCCAGCAGATCATCCCTCGGGGAGCTTGGAGAGACCCAGTACTTC. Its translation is CASRSSLGELGETQYF. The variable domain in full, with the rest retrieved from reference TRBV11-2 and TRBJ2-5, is EAGVAQSPRYKIIEKRQSVAFWCNPISGHATLYWYQQILGQGPKLLIQFQNNGVVDDSQLPKDRFSAERLKGVDSTLKIQPAKLEDSAVYLCASRSSLGELGETQYFGPGTRLLVL.

CDR3 loop: CASSSPTSGRAGEQFF. The CDR3 DNA follows: TGTGCCAGCAGTTCGCCAACTAGCGGGAGGGCCGGTGAGCAGTTCTTC. This chain uses TRBV12-3 or TRBV12-4 with TRBJ2-1, with 13 bases lining up with TRBD2. The J segment lost 9 bases and the V segment lost 4 bases, leaving 9 bases of the junction unmatched. There are 16 residues in the CDR3.

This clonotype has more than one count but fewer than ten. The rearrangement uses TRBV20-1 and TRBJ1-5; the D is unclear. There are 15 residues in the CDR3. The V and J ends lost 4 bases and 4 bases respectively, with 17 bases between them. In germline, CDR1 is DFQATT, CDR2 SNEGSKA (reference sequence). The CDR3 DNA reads TGCAGTGCTACCGTAGGTAGTCCGGGGAATCAGCCCCAGCATTTT. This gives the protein CSATVGSPGNQPQHF.

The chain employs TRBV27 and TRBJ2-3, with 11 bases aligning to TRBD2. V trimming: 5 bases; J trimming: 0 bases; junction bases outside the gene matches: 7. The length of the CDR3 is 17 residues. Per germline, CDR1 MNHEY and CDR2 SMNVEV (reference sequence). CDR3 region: CASSPRLAGISTDTQYF. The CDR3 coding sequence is TGTGCCAGCAGTCCCAGACTAGCGGGGATTAGCACAGATACGCAGTATTTT.

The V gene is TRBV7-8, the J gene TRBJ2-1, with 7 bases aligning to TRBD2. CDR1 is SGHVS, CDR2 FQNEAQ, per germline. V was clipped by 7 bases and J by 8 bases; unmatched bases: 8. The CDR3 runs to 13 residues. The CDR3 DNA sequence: TGTGCCAGCACCCCGGGGCGGGAGTATGAGCAGTTCTTC. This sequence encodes CASTPGREYEQFF. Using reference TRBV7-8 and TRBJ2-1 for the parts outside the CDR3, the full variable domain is GAGVSQSPRYKVAKRGQDVALRCDPISGHVSLFWYQQALGQGPEFLTYFQNEAQLDKSGLPSDRFFAERPEGSVSTLKIQRTQQEDSAVYLCASTPGREYEQFFGPGTRLTVL.

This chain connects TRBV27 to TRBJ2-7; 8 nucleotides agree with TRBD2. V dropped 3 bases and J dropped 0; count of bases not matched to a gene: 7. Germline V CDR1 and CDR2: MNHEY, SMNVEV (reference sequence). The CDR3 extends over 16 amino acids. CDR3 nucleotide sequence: TGTGCCAGCAGTTTCCTAGCGGGTCCTAGCTCCTACGAGCAGTACTTC. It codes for CASSFLAGPSSYEQYF.

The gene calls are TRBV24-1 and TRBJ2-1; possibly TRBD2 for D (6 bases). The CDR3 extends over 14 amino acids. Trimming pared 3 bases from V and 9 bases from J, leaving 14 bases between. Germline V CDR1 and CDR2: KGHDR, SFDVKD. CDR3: CATSDTRRGSEQFF. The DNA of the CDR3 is TGTGCCACCAGTGATACCCGGAGGGGAAGTGAGCAGTTCTTC.

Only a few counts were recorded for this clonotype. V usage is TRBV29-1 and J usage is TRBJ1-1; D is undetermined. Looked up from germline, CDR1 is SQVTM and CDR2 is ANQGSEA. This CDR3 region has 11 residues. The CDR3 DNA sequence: TGCAGGGGTGACATGAACACTGAAGCTTTCTTT. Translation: CRGDMNTEAFF.

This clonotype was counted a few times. This CDR3 is CSATGTERSYTF. The CDR3 DNA reads as TGCAGTGCTACCGGGACAGAGAGAAGCTACACCTTC. The rearrangement links TRBV20-1 to TRBJ1-2, with 7 bases identical to TRBD1. This CDR3 comprises 12 residues. Germline V gives CDR1 DFQATT, CDR2 SNEGSKA (reference sequence). The junction had 8 bases not matched to a gene; V was cut back by 4 bases and J by 9 bases.

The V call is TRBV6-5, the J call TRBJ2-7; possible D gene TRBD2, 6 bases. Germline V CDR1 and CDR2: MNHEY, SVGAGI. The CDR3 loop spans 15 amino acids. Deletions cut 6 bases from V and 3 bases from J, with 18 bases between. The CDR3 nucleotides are TGTGCCAGCAGACGAGGGGTGGCGCGGGACTACGAGCAGTACTTC. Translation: CASRRGVARDYEQYF.

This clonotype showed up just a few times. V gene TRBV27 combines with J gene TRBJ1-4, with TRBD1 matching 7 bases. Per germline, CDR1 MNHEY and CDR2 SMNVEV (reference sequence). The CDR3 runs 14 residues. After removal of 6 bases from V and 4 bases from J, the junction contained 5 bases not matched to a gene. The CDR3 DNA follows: TGTGCCAGCAGCACAGGGGTGGGTAATGAAAAACTGTTTTTT. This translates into CASSTGVGNEKLFF.

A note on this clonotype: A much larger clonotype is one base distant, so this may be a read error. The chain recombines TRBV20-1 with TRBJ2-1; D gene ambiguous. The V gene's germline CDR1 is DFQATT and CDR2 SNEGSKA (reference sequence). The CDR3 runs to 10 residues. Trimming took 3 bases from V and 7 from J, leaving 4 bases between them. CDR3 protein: CSASQNEQFF. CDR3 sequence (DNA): TGCAGTGCTAGCCAAAATGAGCAGTTCTTC.

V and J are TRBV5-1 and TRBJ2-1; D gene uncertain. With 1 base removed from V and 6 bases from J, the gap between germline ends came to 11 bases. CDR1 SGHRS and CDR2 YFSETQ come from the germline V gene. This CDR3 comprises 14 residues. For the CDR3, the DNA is TGCGCCAGCAGCTTGTCCCCTAGTCCCAATGAGCAGTTCTTC. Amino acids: CASSLSPSPNEQFF. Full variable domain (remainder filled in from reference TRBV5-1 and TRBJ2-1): KAGVTQTPRYLIKTRGQQVTLSCSPISGHRSVSWYQQTPGQGLQFLFEYFSETQRNKGNFPGRFSGRQFSNSRSEMNVSTLELGDSALYLCASSLSPSPNEQFFGPGTRLTVL.

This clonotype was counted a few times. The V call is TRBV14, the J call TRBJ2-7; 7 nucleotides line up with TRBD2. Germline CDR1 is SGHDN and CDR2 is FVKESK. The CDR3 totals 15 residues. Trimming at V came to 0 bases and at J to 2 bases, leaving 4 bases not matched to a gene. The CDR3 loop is CASSQETSQTYEQYF. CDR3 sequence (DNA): TGTGCCAGCAGCCAAGAGACTAGCCAAACCTACGAGCAGTACTTC.

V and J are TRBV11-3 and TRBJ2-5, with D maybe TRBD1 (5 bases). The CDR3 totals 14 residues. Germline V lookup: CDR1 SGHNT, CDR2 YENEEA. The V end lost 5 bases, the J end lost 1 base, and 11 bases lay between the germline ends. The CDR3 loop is CASSQRGFQETQYF. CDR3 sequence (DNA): TGTGCCAGCAGCCAAAGGGGCTTCCAAGAGACCCAGTACTTC.

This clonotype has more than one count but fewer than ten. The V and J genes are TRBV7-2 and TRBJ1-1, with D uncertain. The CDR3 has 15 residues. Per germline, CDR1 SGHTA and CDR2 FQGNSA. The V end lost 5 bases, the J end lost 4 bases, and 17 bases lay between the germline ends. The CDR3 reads CASSKGRGSGTEAFF. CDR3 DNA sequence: TGTGCCAGCAGCAAAGGGCGGGGAAGTGGCACTGAAGCTTTCTTT.

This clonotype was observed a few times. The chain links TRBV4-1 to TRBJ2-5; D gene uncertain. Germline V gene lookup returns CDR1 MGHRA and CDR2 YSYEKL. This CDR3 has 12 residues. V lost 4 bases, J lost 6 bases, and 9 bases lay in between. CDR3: CASSPGMKTQYF. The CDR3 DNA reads TGCGCCAGCAGCCCAGGAATGAAGACCCAGTACTTC.

This CDR3 reads CASSTSTSGRIVQYF. The CDR3 region has the DNA TGTGCCAGCAGCACTTCGACTAGCGGGCGCATCGTGCAGTACTTC. The chain recombines TRBV7-9 with TRBJ2-7; 10 bases fit TRBD2. The CDR3 is 15 residues long. The junction had 13 bases not matched to a gene; V was cut back by 5 bases and J by 9 bases. Germline lookup yields CDR1 SEHNR and CDR2 FQNEAQ (reference sequence).

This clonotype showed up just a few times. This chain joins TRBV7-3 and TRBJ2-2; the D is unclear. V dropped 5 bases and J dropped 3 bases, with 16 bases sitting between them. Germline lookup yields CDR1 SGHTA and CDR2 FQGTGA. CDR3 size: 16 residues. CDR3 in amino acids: CASSPKGSLDTGELFF. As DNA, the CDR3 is TGTGCCAGCAGCCCCAAGGGATCCTTGGACACCGGGGAGCTGTTTTTT.

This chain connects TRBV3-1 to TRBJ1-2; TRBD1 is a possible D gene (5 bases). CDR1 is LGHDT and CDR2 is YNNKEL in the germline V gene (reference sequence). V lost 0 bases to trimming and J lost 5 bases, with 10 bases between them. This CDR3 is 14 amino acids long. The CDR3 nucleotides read TGTGCCAGCAGCCAAGAGGCAGGGAGGTATGGCTACACCTTC. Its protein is CASSQEAGRYGYTF.

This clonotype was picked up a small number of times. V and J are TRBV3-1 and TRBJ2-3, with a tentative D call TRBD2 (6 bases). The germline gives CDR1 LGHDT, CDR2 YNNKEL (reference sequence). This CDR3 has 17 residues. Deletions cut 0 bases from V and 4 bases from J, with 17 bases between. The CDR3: CASSQDPRPGRPDTQYF. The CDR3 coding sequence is TGTGCCAGCAGCCAAGATCCCCGCCCCGGGAGACCAGATACGCAGTATTTT.

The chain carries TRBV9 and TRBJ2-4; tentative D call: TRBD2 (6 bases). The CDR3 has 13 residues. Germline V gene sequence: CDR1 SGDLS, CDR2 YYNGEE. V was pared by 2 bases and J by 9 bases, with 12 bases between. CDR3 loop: CASSVGVEGIQYF. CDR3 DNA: TGTGCCAGCAGCGTCGGGGTGGAGGGCATTCAGTACTTC.

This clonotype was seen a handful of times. The CDR3: CASSFKGGQPQHF. CDR3 nucleotide sequence: TGTGCCAGCAGTTTTAAGGGTGGTCAGCCCCAGCATTTT. This chain joins TRBV27 and TRBJ1-5; D is unresolved. CDR1 is MNHEY and CDR2 is SMNVEV in the germline V gene (reference sequence). This CDR3 region has 13 residues. V lost 3 bases, J lost 6 bases, and 9 bases lay in between.

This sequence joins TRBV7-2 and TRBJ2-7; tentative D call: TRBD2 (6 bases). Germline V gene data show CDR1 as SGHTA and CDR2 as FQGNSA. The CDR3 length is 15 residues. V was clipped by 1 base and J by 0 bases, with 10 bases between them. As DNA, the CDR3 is TGTGCCAGCAGCTTAGGCGGGACTGTCTCCTACGAGCAGTACTTC. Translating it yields CASSLGGTVSYEQYF.

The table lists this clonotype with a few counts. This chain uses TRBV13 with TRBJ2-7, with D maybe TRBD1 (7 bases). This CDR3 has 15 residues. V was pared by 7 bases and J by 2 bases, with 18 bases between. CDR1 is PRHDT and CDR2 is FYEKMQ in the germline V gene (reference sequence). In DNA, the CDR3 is TGTGCCAGCACCGTACAGGGGACTCGGCCCTACGAGCAGTACTTC. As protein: CASTVQGTRPYEQYF.

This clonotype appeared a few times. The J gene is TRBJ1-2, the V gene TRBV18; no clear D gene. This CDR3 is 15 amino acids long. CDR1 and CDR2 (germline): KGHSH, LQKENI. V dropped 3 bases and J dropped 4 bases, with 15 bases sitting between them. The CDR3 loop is CASSPGIGNIYGYTF. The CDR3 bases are TGTGCCAGCTCACCCGGGATAGGCAATATCTATGGCTACACCTTC.

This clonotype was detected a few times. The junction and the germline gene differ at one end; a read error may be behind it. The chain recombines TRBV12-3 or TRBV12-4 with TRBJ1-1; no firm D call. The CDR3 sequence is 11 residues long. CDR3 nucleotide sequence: TGTGCCAGCACCTTTAATGGACCCCATCAGTTT. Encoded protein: CASTFNGPHQF.

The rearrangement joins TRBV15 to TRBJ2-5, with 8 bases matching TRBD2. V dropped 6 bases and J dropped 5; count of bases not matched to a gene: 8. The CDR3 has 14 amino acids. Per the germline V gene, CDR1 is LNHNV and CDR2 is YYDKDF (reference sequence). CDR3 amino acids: CATRGTSGEETQYF. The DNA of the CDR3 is TGTGCCACCAGGGGGACTAGTGGGGAGGAGACCCAGTACTTC.

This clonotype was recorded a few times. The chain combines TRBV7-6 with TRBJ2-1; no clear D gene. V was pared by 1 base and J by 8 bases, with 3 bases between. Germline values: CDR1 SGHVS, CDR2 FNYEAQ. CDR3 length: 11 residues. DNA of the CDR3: TGTGCCAGCAGCTTAGAGGATGAGCAGTTCTTC. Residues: CASSLEDEQFF.